This passage covers 4 T cell receptor beta chains from one sample sequenced in a study of cytomegalovirus exposure and HLA in healthy donors (dated by TCRdb to 2016 to 2017). The library was produced with the immunoSEQ multiplex PCR assay. TCRdb holds this immuneACCESS table with in-frame rearrangements only. Some clones are missing; in checked studies, unresolved V genes explain under half, and the rest has no known cause. Recorded for this sample are fewer than 200,000 clones; about 80% of them occurred a single time. The ten most abundant clones make up around 2.8% of the sample. Material for sequencing was PBMCs. These receptors came from a woman between 18 and 30 years old in good health and CMV-seropositive.

This chain connects TRBV7-9 to TRBJ1-2; D is possibly TRBD1 (6 bases). This CDR3 is built from 14 residues. Germline V lookup: CDR1 SEHNR, CDR2 FQNEAQ (reference sequence). Between the trimmed V and J ends, which lost 5 bases and 4 bases, there was a span of 14 bases. CDR3 residues: CASSQDRRSYGYTF. CDR3 sequence (DNA): TGTGCCAGCAGCCAAGACAGGAGGAGCTATGGCTACACCTTC.

The V and J genes are TRBV7-9 and TRBJ2-2, with a tentative D call TRBD1 (5 bases). V lost 7 bases and J lost 4, with 13 bases in between. The CDR3 is 14 residues long. Germline V gene lookup returns CDR1 SEHNR and CDR2 FQNEAQ (reference sequence). This CDR3 is CASIRKGVTGELFF. Written as DNA, the CDR3 is TGTGCCAGCATCCGTAAAGGGGTCACCGGGGAGCTGTTTTTT.

This clone came up once. CDR3 loop: CASSLAGGTFYEQYF. For the CDR3, the DNA is TGCGCCAGCAGCTTGGCCGGGGGAACTTTCTACGAGCAGTACTTC. The genes are TRBV5-1 and TRBJ2-7; D perhaps matches TRBD2 (6 bases). V lost 0 bases, J lost 3 bases, and 13 bases lay in between. Germline lookup yields CDR1 SGHRS and CDR2 YFSETQ. This CDR3 has 15 residues.

J is TRBJ1-4 and V is TRBV5-1; tentatively, D is TRBD1 (6 bases). Trimming removed 3 bases from V and 8 bases from J, with 17 bases in between. Germline loops: CDR1 SGHRS, CDR2 YFSETQ. The CDR3 consists of 15 residues. CDR3 in amino acids: CASSWGQGGQEKLFF. Written as DNA, the CDR3 is TGCGCCAGCAGCTGGGGGCAGGGCGGACAGGAAAAACTGTTTTTT. The variable domain in full, with the rest retrieved from reference TRBV5-1 and TRBJ1-4, is KAGVTQTPRYLIKTRGQQVTLSCSPISGHRSVSWYQQTPGQGLQFLFEYFSETQRNKGNFPGRFSGRQFSNSRSEMNVSTLELGDSALYLCASSWGQGGQEKLFFGSGTQLSVL.